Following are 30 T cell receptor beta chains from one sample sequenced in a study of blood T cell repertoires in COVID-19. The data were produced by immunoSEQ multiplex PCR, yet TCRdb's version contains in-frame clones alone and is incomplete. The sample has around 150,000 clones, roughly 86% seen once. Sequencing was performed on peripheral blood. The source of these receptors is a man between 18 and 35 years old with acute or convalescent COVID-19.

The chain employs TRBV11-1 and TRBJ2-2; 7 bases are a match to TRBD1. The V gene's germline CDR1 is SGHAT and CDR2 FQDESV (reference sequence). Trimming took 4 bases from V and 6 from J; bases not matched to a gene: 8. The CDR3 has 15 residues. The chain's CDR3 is CASSSLRGRPGELFF. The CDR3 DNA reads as TGTGCCAGCAGCTCCCTAAGGGGGCGTCCCGGGGAGCTGTTTTTT.

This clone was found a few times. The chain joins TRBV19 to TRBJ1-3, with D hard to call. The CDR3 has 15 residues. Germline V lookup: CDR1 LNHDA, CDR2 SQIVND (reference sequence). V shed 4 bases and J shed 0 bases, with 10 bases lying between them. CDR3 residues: CASSTHMSSGNTIYF. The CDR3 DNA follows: TGTGCCAGTAGTACCCATATGAGCTCTGGAAACACCATATATTTT.

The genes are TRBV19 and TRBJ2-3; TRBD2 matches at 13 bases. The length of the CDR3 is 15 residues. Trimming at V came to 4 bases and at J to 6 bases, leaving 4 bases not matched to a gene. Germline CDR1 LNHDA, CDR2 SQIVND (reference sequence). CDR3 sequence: CASSRTSGGVDTQYF. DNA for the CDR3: TGTGCCAGTAGTAGGACTAGCGGGGGTGTGGATACGCAGTATTTT.

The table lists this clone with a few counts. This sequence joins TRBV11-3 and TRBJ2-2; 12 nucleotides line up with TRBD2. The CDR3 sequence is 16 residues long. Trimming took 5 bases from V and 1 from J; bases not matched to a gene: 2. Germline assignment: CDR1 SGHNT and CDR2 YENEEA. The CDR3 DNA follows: TGTGCCAGCAGCGCGGGACTAGCGGGGAACACCGGGGAGCTGTTTTTT. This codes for CASSAGLAGNTGELFF.

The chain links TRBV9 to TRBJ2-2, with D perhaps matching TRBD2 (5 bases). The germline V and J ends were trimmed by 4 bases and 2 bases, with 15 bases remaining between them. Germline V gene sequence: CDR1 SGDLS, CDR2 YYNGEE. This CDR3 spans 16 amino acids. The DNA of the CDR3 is TGTGCCAGCAGCTCTCCCGCGGGCGGAAACACCGGGGAGCTGTTTTTT. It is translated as CASSSPAGGNTGELFF.

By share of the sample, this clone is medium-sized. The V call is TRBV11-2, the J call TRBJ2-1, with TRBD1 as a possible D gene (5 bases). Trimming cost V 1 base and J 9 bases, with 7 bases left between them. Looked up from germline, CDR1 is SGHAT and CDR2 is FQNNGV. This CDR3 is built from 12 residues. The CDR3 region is CASSLGTGEQFF. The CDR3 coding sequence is TGTGCCAGCAGCTTAGGTACAGGTGAGCAGTTCTTC.

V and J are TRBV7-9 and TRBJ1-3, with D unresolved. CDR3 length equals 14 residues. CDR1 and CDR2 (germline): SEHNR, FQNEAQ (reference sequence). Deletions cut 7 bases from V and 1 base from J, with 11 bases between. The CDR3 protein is CASNQPGSGNTIYF. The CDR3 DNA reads TGTGCCAGCAACCAACCGGGGTCTGGAAACACCATATATTTT.

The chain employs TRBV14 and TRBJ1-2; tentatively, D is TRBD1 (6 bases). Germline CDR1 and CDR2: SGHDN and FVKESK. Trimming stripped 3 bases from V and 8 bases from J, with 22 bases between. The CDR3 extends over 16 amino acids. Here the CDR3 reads CASSHKSWTVLDGYTF. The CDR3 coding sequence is TGTGCCAGCAGCCATAAAAGCTGGACAGTCCTGGACGGCTACACCTTC.

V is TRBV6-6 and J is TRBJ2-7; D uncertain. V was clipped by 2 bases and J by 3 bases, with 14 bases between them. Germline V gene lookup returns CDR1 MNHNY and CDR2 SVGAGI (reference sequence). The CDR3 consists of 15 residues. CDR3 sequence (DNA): TGTGCCAGCAGTTACGGGCCAGATATCGACTACGAGCAGTACTTC. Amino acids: CASSYGPDIDYEQYF.

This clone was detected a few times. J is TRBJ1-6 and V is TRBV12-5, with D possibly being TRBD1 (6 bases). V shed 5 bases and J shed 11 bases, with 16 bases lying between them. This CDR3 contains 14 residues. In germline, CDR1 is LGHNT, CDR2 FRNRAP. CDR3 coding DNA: TGTGCTAGTGGTCCCACACTACAGGGAACACCCCTCCACTTT. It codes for CASGPTLQGTPLHF. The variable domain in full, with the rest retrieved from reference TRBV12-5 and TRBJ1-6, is DARVTQTPRHKVTEMGQEVTMRCQPILGHNTVFWYRQTMMQGLELLAYFRNRAPLDDSGMPKDRFSAEMPDATLATLKIQPSEPRDSAVYFCASGPTLQGTPLHFGNGTRLTVT.

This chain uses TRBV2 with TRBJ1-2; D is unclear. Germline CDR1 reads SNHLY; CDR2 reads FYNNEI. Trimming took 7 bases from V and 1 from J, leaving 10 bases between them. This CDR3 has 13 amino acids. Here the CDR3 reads CASKREGNYGYTF. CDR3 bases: TGTGCCAGCAAAAGGGAGGGTAACTATGGCTACACCTTC.

The CDR3 is CASSMGTSGGVSYNEQFF. The DNA for the CDR3 is TGTGCCAGTAGTATGGGGACTAGCGGGGGTGTCTCCTACAATGAGCAGTTCTTC. The chain employs TRBV19 and TRBJ2-1; 14 positions agree with TRBD2. CDR3 length equals 18 residues. The germline V gene encodes CDR1 LNHDA and CDR2 SQIVND (reference sequence). V was clipped by 3 bases and J by 0 bases; unmatched bases: 4.

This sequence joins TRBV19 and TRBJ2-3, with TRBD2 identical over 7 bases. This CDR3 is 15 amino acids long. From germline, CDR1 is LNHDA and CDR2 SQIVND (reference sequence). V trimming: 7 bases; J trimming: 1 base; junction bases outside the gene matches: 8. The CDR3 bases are TGTGCCAGTAAAAACCTCGCGGGGGGCACAGATACGCAGTATTTT. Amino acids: CASKNLAGGTDTQYF.

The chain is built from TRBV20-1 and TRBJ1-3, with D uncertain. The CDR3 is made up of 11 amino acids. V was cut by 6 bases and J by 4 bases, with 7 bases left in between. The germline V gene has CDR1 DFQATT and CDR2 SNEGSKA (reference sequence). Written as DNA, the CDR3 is TGCAGTGCCCCCTTAGGAAACACCATATATTTT. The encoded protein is CSAPLGNTIYF.

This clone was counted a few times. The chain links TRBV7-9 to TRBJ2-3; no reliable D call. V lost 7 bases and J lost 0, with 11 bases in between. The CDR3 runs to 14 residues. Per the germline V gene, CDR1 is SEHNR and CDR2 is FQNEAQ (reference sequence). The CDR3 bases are TGTGCCAGCACCTCCCAAGCTAGCACAGATACGCAGTATTTT. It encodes CASTSQASTDTQYF.

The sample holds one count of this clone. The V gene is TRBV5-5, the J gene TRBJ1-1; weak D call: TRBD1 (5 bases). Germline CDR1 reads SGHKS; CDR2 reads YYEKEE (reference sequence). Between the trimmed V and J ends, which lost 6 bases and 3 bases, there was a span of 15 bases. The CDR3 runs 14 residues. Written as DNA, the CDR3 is TGTGCCAGCACCATCCTTTGGGGGGACACTGAAGCTTTCTTT. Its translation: CASTILWGDTEAFF.

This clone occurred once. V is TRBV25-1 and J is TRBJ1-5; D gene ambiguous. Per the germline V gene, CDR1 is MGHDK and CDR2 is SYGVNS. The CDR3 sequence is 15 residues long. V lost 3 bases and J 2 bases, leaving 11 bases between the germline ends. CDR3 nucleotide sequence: TGTGCCAGCAGTGAGGGAGGGCTGGGCAATCAGCCCCAGCATTTT. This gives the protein CASSEGGLGNQPQHF.

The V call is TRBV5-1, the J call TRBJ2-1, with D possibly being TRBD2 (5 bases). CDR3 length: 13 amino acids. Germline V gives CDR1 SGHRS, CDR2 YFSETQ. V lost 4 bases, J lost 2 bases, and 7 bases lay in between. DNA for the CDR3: TGCGCCAGCAGCACGGGAACCTACAATGAGCAGTTCTTC. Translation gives CASSTGTYNEQFF.

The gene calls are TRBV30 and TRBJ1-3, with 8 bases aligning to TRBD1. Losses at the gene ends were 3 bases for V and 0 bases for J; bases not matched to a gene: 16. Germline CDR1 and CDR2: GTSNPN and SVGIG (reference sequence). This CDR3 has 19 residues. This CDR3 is CAWSADRGPTTLSGNTIYF. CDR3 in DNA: TGTGCCTGGAGCGCCGACAGGGGACCTACGACGCTCTCTGGAAACACCATATATTTT.

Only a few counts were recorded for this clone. The CDR3 protein is CASSLGGEEKLFF. The CDR3 nucleotides are TGTGCCAGCAGCCTCGGCGGGGAGGAAAAACTGTTTTTT. The chain is built from TRBV3-1 (or the pseudogene TRBV3-2) and TRBJ1-4, with D uncertain. Germline assignment: CDR1 LGHDT and CDR2 YNNKEL (reference sequence). There are 13 residues in the CDR3. Trimming pared 4 bases from V and 8 bases from J, leaving 11 bases between.

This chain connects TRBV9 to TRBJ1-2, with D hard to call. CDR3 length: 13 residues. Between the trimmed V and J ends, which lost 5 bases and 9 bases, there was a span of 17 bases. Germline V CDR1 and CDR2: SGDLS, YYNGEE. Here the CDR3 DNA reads TGTGCCAGCAGTCCCGCGGGTCGGTTGCGCTACACCTTC. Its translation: CASSPAGRLRYTF.

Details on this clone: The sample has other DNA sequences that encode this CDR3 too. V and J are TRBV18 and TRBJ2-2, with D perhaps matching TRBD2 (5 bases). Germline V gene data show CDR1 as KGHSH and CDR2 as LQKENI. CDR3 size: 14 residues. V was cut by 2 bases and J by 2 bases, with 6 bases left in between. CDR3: CASSPGLNTGELFF. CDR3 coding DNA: TGTGCCAGCTCACCAGGACTCAACACCGGGGAGCTGTTTTTT.

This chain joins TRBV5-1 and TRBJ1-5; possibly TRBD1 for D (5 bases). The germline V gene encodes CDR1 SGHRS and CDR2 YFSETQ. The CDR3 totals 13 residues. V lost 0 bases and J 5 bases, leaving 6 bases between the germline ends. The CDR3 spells CASSLEGYQPQHF. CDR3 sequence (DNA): TGCGCCAGCAGCTTGGAGGGGTATCAGCCCCAGCATTTT.

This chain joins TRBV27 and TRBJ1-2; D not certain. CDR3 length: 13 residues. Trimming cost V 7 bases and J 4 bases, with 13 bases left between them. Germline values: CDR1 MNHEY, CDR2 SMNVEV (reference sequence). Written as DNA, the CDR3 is TGTGCCAGCAAGCCTACGGGTGTCTATGGCTACACCTTC. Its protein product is CASKPTGVYGYTF.

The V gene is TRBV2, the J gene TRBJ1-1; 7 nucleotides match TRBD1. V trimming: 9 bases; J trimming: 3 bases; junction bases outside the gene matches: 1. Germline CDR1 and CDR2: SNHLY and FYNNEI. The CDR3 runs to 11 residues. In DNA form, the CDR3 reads TGTGCCAGTCAGGGGGACACTGAAGCTTTCTTT. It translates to CASQGDTEAFF. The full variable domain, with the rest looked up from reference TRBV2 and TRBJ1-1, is EPEVTQTPSHQVTQMGQEVILRCVPISNHLYFYWYRQILGQKVEFLVSFYNNEISEKSEIFDDQFSVERPDGSNFTLKIRSTKLEDSAMYFCASQGDTEAFFGQGTRLTVV.

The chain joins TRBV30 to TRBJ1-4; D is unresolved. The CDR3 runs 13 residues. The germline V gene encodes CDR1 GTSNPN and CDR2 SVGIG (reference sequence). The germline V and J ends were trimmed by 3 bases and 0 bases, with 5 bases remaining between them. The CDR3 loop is CAWRRTTNEKLFF. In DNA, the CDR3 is TGTGCCTGGAGGCGAACAACTAATGAAAAACTGTTTTTT.

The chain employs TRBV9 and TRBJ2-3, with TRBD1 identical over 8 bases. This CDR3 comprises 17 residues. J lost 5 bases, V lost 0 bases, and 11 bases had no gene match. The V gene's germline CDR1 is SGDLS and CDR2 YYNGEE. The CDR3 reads CASSVVGQGAAGDTQYF. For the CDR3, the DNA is TGTGCCAGCAGCGTAGTCGGGCAGGGGGCGGCTGGAGATACGCAGTATTTT.

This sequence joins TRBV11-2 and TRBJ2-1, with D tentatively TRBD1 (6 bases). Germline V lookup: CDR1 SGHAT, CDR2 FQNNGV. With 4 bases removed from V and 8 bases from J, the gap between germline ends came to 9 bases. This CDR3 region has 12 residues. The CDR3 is CASSSQGYEQFF. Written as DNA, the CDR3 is TGTGCCAGCAGCTCGCAGGGGTATGAGCAGTTCTTC.

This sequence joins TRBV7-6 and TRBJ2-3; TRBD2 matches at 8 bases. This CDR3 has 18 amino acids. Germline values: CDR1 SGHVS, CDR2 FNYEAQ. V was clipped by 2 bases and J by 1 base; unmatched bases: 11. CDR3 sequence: CASSLIERGSSGTDTQYF. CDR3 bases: TGTGCCAGCAGCTTAATTGAGCGGGGGTCATCTGGCACAGATACGCAGTATTTT.

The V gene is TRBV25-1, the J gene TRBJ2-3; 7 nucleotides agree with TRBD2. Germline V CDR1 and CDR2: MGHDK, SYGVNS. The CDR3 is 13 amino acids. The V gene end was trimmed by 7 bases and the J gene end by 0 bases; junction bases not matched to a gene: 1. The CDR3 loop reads CASISGSTDTQYF. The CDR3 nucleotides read TGTGCCAGCATTAGCGGGAGCACAGATACGCAGTATTTT.